The clone carrying this TCR beta chain was seen a single time. The ends were cut back, 8 bases at V and 6 bases at J, with 14 bases in the middle. The CDR3 sequence is 13 residues long. Germline V CDR1 and CDR2: MNHEY, SVGAGI. These data are taken from a study of blood T cell repertoires in COVID-19. About the research overall: The origin of the acute and convalescent COVID-19 samples was the United States, Italy and Spain.

In the study's own analysis: Amplifying reference gene primers gave estimates of nucleated cell counts. Clones were sequenced by immunoSEQ multiplex PCR, and TCRdb holds only the in-frame ones, with some missing. For V, J and clone size, that table is used; D and trimming come from the DNA. The sample records approximately 140,000 clones, roughly 84% being singletons. Seattle researchers signed up patients amid active infection and tracked them longitudinally. Sequencing was performed on peripheral blood. The sequence was collected from a man in his thirties or forties with COVID-19, enrolled during active disease. The chain links TRBV6-5 to TRBJ2-1; TRBD2 is a possible D gene (5 bases). CDR3 protein: CASRLSEANEQFF. The DNA of the CDR3 is TGTGCCAGCCGCCTTAGCGAGGCCAATGAGCAGTTCTTC.